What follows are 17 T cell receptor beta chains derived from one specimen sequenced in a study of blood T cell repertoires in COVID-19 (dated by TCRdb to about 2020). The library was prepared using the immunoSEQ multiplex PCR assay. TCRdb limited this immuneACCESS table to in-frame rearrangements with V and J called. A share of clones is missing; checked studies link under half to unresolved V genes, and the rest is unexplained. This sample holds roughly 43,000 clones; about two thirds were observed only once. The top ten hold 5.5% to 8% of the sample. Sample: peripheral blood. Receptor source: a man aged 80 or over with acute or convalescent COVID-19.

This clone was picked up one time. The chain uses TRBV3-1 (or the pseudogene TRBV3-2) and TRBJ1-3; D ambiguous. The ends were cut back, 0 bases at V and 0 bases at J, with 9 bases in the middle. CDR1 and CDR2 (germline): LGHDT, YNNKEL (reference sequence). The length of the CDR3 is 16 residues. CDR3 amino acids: CASSQDGGASGNTIYF. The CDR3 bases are TGTGCCAGCAGCCAAGATGGAGGTGCCTCTGGAAACACCATATATTTT.

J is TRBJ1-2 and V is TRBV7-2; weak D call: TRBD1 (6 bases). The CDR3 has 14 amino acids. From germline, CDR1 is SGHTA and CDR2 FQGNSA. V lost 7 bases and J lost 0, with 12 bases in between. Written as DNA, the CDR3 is TGTGCCAGCAAACAGGGTAACTCTAACTATGGCTACACCTTC. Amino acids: CASKQGNSNYGYTF.

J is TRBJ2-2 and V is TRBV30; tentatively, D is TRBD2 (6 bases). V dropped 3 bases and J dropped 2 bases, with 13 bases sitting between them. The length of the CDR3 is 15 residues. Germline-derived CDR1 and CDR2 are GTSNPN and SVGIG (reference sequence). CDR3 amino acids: CAWRASGLNTGELFF. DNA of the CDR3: TGTGCCTGGAGAGCCTCGGGACTCAACACCGGGGAGCTGTTTTTT.

CDR3 sequence reads: CASSLTSGGEQFF. The CDR3 DNA sequence: TGCGCCAGCAGCCTCACGAGCGGGGGTGAGCAGTTCTTC. This chain connects TRBV4-1 to TRBJ2-1; 8 positions agree with TRBD2. The CDR3 extends over 13 amino acids. Looked up from germline, CDR1 is MGHRA and CDR2 is YSYEKL. Trimming removed 4 bases from V and 9 bases from J; junction bases left unmatched: 5.

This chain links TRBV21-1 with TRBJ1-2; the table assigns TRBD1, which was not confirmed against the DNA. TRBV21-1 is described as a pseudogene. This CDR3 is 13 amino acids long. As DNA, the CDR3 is TGTGCCAGCTATATAAGCAGGGTCTCTGGCTACACCTTC. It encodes CASYISRVSGYTF.

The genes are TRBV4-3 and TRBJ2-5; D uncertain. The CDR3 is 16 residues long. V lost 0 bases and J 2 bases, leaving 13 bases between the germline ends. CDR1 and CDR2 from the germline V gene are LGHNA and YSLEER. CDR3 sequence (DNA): TGCGCCAGCAGCCAAGAAGCTAGTCTTGGGCAAGAGACCCAGTACTTC. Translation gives CASSQEASLGQETQYF.

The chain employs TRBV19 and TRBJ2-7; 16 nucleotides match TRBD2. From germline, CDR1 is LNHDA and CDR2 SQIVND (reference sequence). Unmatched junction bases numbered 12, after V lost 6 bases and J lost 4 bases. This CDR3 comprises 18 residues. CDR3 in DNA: TGTGCCAGTAGCCCGGGACTAGCGGGGGGGAGGAGTCGGTACGAGCAGTACTTC. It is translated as CASSPGLAGGRSRYEQYF.

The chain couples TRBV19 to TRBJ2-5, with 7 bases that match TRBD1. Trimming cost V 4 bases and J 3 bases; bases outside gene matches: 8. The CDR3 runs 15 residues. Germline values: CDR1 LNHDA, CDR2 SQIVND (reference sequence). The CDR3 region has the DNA TGTGCCAGTAGTACCTGGGCAGGGGGAAAAGAGACCCAGTACTTC. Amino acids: CASSTWAGGKETQYF. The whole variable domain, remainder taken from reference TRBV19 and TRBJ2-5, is DGGITQSPKYLFRKEGQNVTLSCEQNLNHDAMYWYRQDPGQGLRLIYYSQIVNDFQKGDIAEGYSVSREKKESFPLTVTSAQKNPTAFYLCASSTWAGGKETQYFGPGTRLLVL.

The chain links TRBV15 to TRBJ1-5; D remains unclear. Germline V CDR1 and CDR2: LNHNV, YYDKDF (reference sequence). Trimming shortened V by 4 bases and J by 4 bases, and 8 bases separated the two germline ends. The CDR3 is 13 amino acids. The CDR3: CATSNEVNQPQHF. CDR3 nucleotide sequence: TGTGCCACCAGCAACGAGGTTAATCAGCCCCAGCATTTT.

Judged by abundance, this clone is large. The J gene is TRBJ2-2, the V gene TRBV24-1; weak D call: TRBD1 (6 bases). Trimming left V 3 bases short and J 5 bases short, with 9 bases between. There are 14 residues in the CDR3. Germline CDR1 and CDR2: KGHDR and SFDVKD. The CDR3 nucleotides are TGTGCCACCAGTGATATCAGGGGAACCGGGGAGCTGTTTTTT. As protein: CATSDIRGTGELFF.

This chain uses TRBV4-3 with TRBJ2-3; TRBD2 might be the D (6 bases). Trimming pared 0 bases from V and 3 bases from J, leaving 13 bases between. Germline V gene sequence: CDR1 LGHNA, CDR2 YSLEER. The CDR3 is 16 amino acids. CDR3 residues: CASSQDGSSGTDTQYF. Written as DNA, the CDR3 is TGCGCCAGCAGCCAAGATGGTTCCAGCGGGACAGATACGCAGTATTTT.

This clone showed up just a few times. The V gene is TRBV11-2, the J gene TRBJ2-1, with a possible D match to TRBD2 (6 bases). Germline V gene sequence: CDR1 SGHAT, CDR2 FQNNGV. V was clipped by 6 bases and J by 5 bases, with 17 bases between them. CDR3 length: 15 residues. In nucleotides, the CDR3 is TGTGCCAGCAGGGAGGGTACAGCAGGCAACAATGAGCAGTTCTTC. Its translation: CASREGTAGNNEQFF.

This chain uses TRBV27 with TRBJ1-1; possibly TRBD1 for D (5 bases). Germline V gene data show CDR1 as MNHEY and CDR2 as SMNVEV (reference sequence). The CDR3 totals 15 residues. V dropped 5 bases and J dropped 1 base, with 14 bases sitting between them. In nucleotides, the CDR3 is TGTGCCAGCAGTAAGTGGCAGGACACGAACACTGAAGCTTTCTTT. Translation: CASSKWQDTNTEAFF.

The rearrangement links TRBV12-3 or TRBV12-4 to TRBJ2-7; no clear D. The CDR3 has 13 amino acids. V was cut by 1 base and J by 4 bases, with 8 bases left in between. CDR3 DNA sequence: TGTGCCAGCAGTTTAGGCAGGATGTACGAGCAGTACTTC. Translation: CASSLGRMYEQYF.

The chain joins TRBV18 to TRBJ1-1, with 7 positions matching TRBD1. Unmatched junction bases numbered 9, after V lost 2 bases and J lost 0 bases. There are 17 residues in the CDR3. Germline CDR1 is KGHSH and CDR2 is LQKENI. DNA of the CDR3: TGTGCCAGCTCACCAAGCACTAGGGGGCTATTGAACACTGAAGCTTTCTTT. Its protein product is CASSPSTRGLLNTEAFF.

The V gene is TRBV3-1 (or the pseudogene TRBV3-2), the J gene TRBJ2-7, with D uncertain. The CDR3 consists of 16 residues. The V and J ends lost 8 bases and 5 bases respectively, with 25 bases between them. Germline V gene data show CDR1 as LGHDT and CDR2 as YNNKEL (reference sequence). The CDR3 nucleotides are TGTGCCAGCTCACACAGTTTAGGCCCGATTGTCCACGAGCAGTACTTC. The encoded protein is CASSHSLGPIVHEQYF.

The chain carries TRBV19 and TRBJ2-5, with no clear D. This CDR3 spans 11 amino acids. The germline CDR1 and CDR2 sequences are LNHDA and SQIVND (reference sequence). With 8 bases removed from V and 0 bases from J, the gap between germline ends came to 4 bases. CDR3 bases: TGTGCCAGTTCGTACCAAGAGACCCAGTACTTC. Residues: CASSYQETQYF.